One and the same sample provided the 28 T cell receptor beta chains below, sequenced in a study of regulatory T cells in long-lasting Graves disease. The time point is: persistent/refractory GD, antithyroid drugs over 5 years with positive TRAb. From RNA extracted from PBMCs, the TCR library was made. Investigators prepared the TCR beta libraries by applying iRepertoire HTBI primers and Arm-PCR of CDR3 regions. MiXCR, applied by TCRdb to the multiplex PCR reads, yields one record per CDR3 protein. The table shows 400,000 to 600,000 distinct CDR3 sequences, with around a fifth occurring only once. The sample in question was peripheral blood mononuclear cells (PBMCs), obtained when the disease was refractory, from a patient treated with antithyroid drugs. All receptors derive from a female donor with Graves disease.

This clonotype has just a few counts. Its ends do not fully match the called genes, so a read error is possible. J is TRBJ2-7 and V is TRBV28, with D maybe TRBD1 (6 bases). The CDR3 contains 14 residues. Germline V gene data show CDR1 as MDHEN and CDR2 as SYDVKM. CDR3 residues: CASSFRDNSCEQYF. The CDR3 DNA follows: TGTGCCAGCAGTTTCCGGGACAACTCCTGCGAGCAGTACTTC.

This clonotype was picked up a small number of times. The J gene is TRBJ2-1, the V gene TRBV2; the D is unclear. The V end was cut by 3 bases, the J end by 0 bases, with 6 bases between. This CDR3 comprises 14 residues. The germline V gene has CDR1 SNHLY and CDR2 FYNNEI. The CDR3 DNA reads as TGTGCCAGCAGTGAGGGGAACTCCTACAATGAGCAGTTCTTC. This encodes CASSEGNSYNEQFF.

This clonotype has at least ten counts. The V call is TRBV20-1, the J call TRBJ2-7, with D hard to call. CDR1 DFQATT and CDR2 SNEGSKA come from the germline V gene (reference sequence). V lost 3 bases, J lost 3 bases, and 9 bases lay in between. CDR3 length: 12 amino acids. CDR3 loop: CSASLQHYEQYF. The CDR3 DNA follows: TGCAGTGCTAGTTTACAGCACTACGAGCAGTACTTC.

This clonotype was recorded many times. The CDR3 DNA is TGTGCCAGCATGGTGTGGACGAACGAGCAGTACTTC. Protein sequence: CASMVWTNEQYF. This sequence joins TRBV28 and TRBJ2-7; D unclear. This CDR3 is built from 12 residues. Germline V gene lookup returns CDR1 MDHEN and CDR2 SYDVKM. Trimming took 7 bases from V and 5 from J, leaving 12 bases between them.

A few counts support this clonotype. V gene TRBV12-3 or TRBV12-4 combines with J gene TRBJ2-1, with D perhaps matching TRBD1 or TRBD2 (7 bases each). This CDR3 is built from 16 residues. Trimming took off 5 bases at V and 7 bases at J, with 21 bases between the two ends. The CDR3: CASSPSSTGRGNEQFF. As DNA, the CDR3 is TGTGCCAGCAGTCCCAGTTCGACAGGGCGGGGGAATGAGCAGTTCTTC.

This clonotype was observed at least ten times. CDR3 region: CASGHHPSEAFF. The CDR3 DNA reads TGTGCTAGTGGGCATCACCCCTCTGAAGCTTTCTTT. This chain links TRBV12-5 with TRBJ1-1; unclear D gene. The CDR3 has 12 residues. Germline V gene lookup returns CDR1 LGHNT and CDR2 FRNRAP. The germline V and J ends were trimmed by 6 bases and 6 bases, with 11 bases remaining between them.

This clonotype was seen repeatedly, ten times or more. The chain employs TRBV13 and TRBJ1-1, with a possible D match to TRBD1 (6 bases). The germline V gene encodes CDR1 PRHDT and CDR2 FYEKMQ (reference sequence). The CDR3 is 14 residues long. V was trimmed by 4 bases and J by 4 bases, leaving 13 bases between them. The CDR3 spells CASSSWTVFTEAFF. Written as DNA, the CDR3 is TGTGCCAGCAGCTCCTGGACAGTCTTCACTGAAGCTTTCTTT.

V gene TRBV20-1 combines with J gene TRBJ1-1; D gene unclear. The CDR3 has 17 amino acids. With 6 bases removed from V and 0 bases from J, the gap between germline ends came to 23 bases. Germline assignment: CDR1 DFQATT and CDR2 SNEGSKA (reference sequence). The CDR3 nucleotides are TGCAGTGCCAAATCCCCGGAGATAGGGAGGGTGAACACTGAAGCTTTCTTT. This codes for CSAKSPEIGRVNTEAFF.

The chain combines TRBV27 with TRBJ1-2; 9 nucleotides match TRBD1. V shed 2 bases and J 6 bases; nucleotides not matched to a gene: 13. Germline V lookup: CDR1 MNHEY, CDR2 SMNVEV (reference sequence). CDR3 length equals 17 residues. The CDR3 sequence: CASSLKGDRELSDGYTF. The CDR3 nucleotides read TGTGCCAGCAGTTTAAAGGGGGACAGGGAGCTTTCTGATGGCTACACCTTC.

This clonotype was recorded at least ten times. The CDR3 here is CASSYQYRGLDQPQHF. The CDR3 DNA reads TGTGCCAGCAGTTACCAATACAGGGGTTTGGATCAGCCCCAGCATTTT. The chain has TRBV6-5 and TRBJ1-5, with 7 bases lining up with TRBD1. The CDR3 length is 16 residues. V trimming: 2 bases; J trimming: 5 bases; junction bases outside the gene matches: 9. In germline, CDR1 is MNHEY, CDR2 SVGAGI.

The CDR3 here is CSVDESSYNEQFF. The CDR3, as DNA: TGCAGCGTTGACGAGAGCTCCTACAATGAGCAGTTCTTC. V usage is TRBV29-1 and J usage is TRBJ2-1, with unresolved D. This CDR3 is 13 amino acids long. V gave up 3 bases and J gave up 0 bases, with 6 bases separating them. CDR1 is SQVTM and CDR2 is ANQGSEA in the germline V gene.

This clonotype has just a few counts. This chain joins TRBV7-8 and TRBJ1-6; 9 bases map to TRBD1. The junction had 9 bases not matched to a gene; V was cut back by 1 base and J by 8 bases. The CDR3 covers 17 residues. Germline V lookup: CDR1 SGHVS, CDR2 FQNEAQ. The DNA for the CDR3 is TGTGCCAGCAGCTTAGAGCCCGTTGGGACAGGGTATTCACCCCTCCACTTT. It encodes CASSLEPVGTGYSPLHF.

This clonotype has only a few counts. This chain links TRBV9 with TRBJ2-7, with 9 positions matching TRBD1. This CDR3 comprises 14 residues. From germline, CDR1 is SGDLS and CDR2 YYNGEE. The junction had 8 bases not matched to a gene; V was cut back by 3 bases and J by 7 bases. The CDR3 is CASSARDRVWEQYF. The CDR3 bases are TGTGCCAGCAGCGCTCGGGACAGGGTCTGGGAGCAGTACTTC. Filled out from reference TRBV9 and TRBJ2-7, the complete variable domain reads DSGVTQTPKHLITATGQRVTLRCSPRSGDLSVYWYQQSLDQGLQFLIQYYNGEERAKGNILERFSAQQFPDLHSELNLSSLELGDSALYFCASSARDRVWEQYFGPGTRLTVT.

This clonotype appeared a few times. V and J are TRBV11-1 and TRBJ1-3, with D possibly matching TRBD1 (6 bases). Germline values: CDR1 SGHAT, CDR2 FQDESV (reference sequence). The CDR3 runs 14 residues. V was clipped by 4 bases and J by 3 bases, with 10 bases between them. CDR3 region: CASSSDRNGNTIYF. CDR3 coding DNA: TGTGCCAGCAGCTCAGACAGGAATGGAAACACCATATATTTT.

This clonotype was seen only a few times. The V call is TRBV19, the J call TRBJ2-5; tentative D call: TRBD2 (6 bases). CDR1 is LNHDA and CDR2 is SQIVND in the germline V gene (reference sequence). The CDR3 runs 12 residues. Trimming pared 7 bases from V and 2 bases from J, leaving 8 bases between. The DNA of the CDR3 is TGTGCCAGTAAGGAGGGACAAGAGACCCAGTACTTC. Translation: CASKEGQETQYF.

Ten or more counts support this clonotype. J is TRBJ1-1 and V is TRBV7-2; D remains unclear. The germline CDR1 and CDR2 sequences are SGHTA and FQGNSA. The CDR3 covers 14 residues. Trimming removed 5 bases at V and 4 bases at J, with 14 bases between. CDR3 loop: CASSPPPLSTEAFF. DNA of the CDR3: TGTGCCAGCAGCCCCCCGCCTTTGAGCACTGAAGCTTTCTTT.

This clonotype was seen a handful of times. The J gene is TRBJ1-2, the V gene TRBV5-1, with D perhaps matching TRBD1 (5 bases). CDR3 size: 15 residues. The V gene's germline CDR1 is SGHRS and CDR2 YFSETQ. The germline V and J ends were trimmed by 0 bases and 4 bases, with 13 bases remaining between them. The DNA of the CDR3 is TGCGCCAGCAGCTTGGCAGGGACTGGAATCTATGGCTACACCTTC. As protein: CASSLAGTGIYGYTF.

Of note for this clonotype: Germline and junction disagree at one end, which may indicate a read error. The genes are TRBV12-3 or TRBV12-4 and TRBJ2-3, with D unresolved. The CDR3 spans 15 residues. This CDR3 is CASSPLPSSIDTQYF. In DNA, the CDR3 is TGTGCCAGCAGCCCGCTTCCGAGTAGCATAGATACGCAGTATTTT.

J is TRBJ1-2 and V is TRBV7-9, with D unclear. The CDR3 consists of 16 residues. Germline V lookup: CDR1 SEHNR, CDR2 FQNEAQ (reference sequence). V was clipped by 0 bases and J by 2 bases, with 13 bases between them. The CDR3 nucleotides are TGTGCCAGCAGCTTAGCGTCCTGGGAAGCAAACTATGGCTACACCTTC. Its protein product is CASSLASWEANYGYTF.

Comment on this clonotype: A read error may explain this, as a much larger clone is one base away. The CDR3 reads CASNFGGRNEQYF. CDR3 coding DNA: TGTGCCAGCAACTTCGGGGGGAGAAACGAGCAGTACTTC. The chain carries TRBV6-1 and TRBJ2-7, with 7 bases matching TRBD2. Germline trimming cut 7 bases from V and 5 bases from J; bases unmatched to any gene: 8. CDR3 length: 13 residues. Germline V lookup: CDR1 MNHNS, CDR2 SASEGT.

This clonotype has more than one count but fewer than ten. The chain is built from TRBV5-1 and TRBJ2-5; a possible D gene is TRBD2 (6 bases). Trimming shortened V by 2 bases and J by 5 bases, and 13 bases separated the two germline ends. The germline gives CDR1 SGHRS, CDR2 YFSETQ. CDR3 length: 14 amino acids. CDR3 region: CASSLMEGQETQYF. The CDR3 bases are TGCGCCAGCAGCTTAATGGAGGGCCAGGAGACCCAGTACTTC. Drawing the rest from reference TRBV5-1 and TRBJ2-5, the complete variable domain is KAGVTQTPRYLIKTRGQQVTLSCSPISGHRSVSWYQQTPGQGLQFLFEYFSETQRNKGNFPGRFSGRQFSNSRSEMNVSTLELGDSALYLCASSLMEGQETQYFGPGTRLLVL.

This clonotype was observed many times. The chain couples TRBV19 to TRBJ1-1, with D possibly TRBD1 on 5 matching bases. The ends were cut back, 1 base at V and 0 bases at J, with 6 bases in the middle. The V gene's germline CDR1 is LNHDA and CDR2 SQIVND (reference sequence). The CDR3 covers 14 residues. DNA for the CDR3: TGTGCCAGTAGTATAGCAGGGTTGAACACTGAAGCTTTCTTT. It codes for CASSIAGLNTEAFF.

The CDR3, as DNA: TGTGCCAGCAGCCCGGGGGAGGCAGGGCTCAGCAATCAGCCCCAGCATTTT. Amino acid sequence: CASSPGEAGLSNQPQHF. The J gene is TRBJ1-5, the V gene TRBV7-9; a possible D gene is TRBD1 (5 bases). This CDR3 region has 17 residues. The V gene lost 5 bases and the J gene lost 1 base, with 18 bases spanning the gap. The V gene's germline CDR1 is SEHNR and CDR2 FQNEAQ (reference sequence).

This rearrangement joins TRBV20-1 to TRBJ2-2; D is unresolved. CDR1 and CDR2 (germline): DFQATT, SNEGSKA (reference sequence). Trimming pared 3 bases from V and 2 bases from J, leaving 10 bases between. This CDR3 is 14 amino acids long. CDR3 protein: CSARKDGNTGELFF. CDR3 nucleotides: TGCAGTGCTAGGAAGGACGGTAACACCGGGGAGCTGTTTTTT.

This clonotype was counted a few times. The chain couples TRBV20-1 to TRBJ2-7, with D possibly being TRBD2 (5 bases). Germline lookup yields CDR1 DFQATT and CDR2 SNEGSKA (reference sequence). The V gene lost 5 bases and the J gene lost 1 base, with 15 bases spanning the gap. This CDR3 has 14 amino acids. The CDR3 sequence is CSAGSSGLSYEQYF. CDR3 in DNA: TGCAGTGCTGGGTCAAGCGGACTTTCCTACGAGCAGTACTTC.

This clonotype appeared once. V usage is TRBV6-1 and J usage is TRBJ2-2; 12 bases agree with TRBD2. The CDR3 spans 16 residues. The J segment lost 6 bases and the V segment lost 3 bases, leaving 5 bases of the junction unmatched. In germline, CDR1 is MNHNS, CDR2 SASEGT. The CDR3 region has the DNA TGTGCCAGCAGTGATTTACTAGCGGGAGGAGCCGGGGAGCTGTTTTTT. It translates to CASSDLLAGGAGELFF.

This clonotype has ten or more counts. The rearrangement joins TRBV6-2 or TRBV6-3 to TRBJ1-4; D is undetermined. Germline V lookup: CDR1 MNHEY, CDR2 SVGEGT. There are 15 residues in the CDR3. V was trimmed by 0 bases and J by 7 bases, leaving 12 bases between them. The CDR3 DNA sequence: TGTGCCAGCAGTTACTCTGCGGGGTGGGGTGAAAAACTGTTTTTT. Its translation: CASSYSAGWGEKLFF.

The chain has TRBV9 and TRBJ1-2; TRBD1 matches at 9 bases. The J segment lost 7 bases and the V segment lost 0 bases, leaving 10 bases of the junction unmatched. This CDR3 has 16 residues. Germline CDR1 is SGDLS and CDR2 is YYNGEE. The DNA for the CDR3 is TGTGCCAGCAGCGTAGCTGCAACGGGACAGGGTGGTGGCTACACCTTC. It translates to CASSVAATGQGGGYTF.